Listed below are T cell receptor beta chains from one sample, sequenced in a study of beta chain features in type 1 diabetes. Clones were sequenced by immunoSEQ multiplex PCR, and TCRdb holds only the in-frame ones, with some missing. Of about 620,000 clones listed, about 14% were seen once; the top ten hold about 0.087%. What was sequenced was naive CD4+ T cells from blood. The receptor source for this set is a man in his late teens or twenties in good health. The CDR3 runs from the conserved cysteine through the conserved F or W. A D gene is named only where the DNA matches it firmly. Clone size is given for some rows only: seen once, a few or many times, or a class if the clone is expanded.

TRBJ2-5,.,TRBV9,few,CASTPRRDGRGGETQYF,TGTGCCAGCACCCCTAGACGGGATGGCCGCGGTGGAGAGACCCAGTACTTC
TRBJ2-3,.,TRBV5-1,.,CASSPTGGPDTQYF,TGTGCCAGCAGCCCCACCGGGGGTCCAGATACGCAGTATTTT
TRBJ2-1,.,TRBV7-3,few,CASSFTPVGYNEQFF,TGTGCCAGCAGCTTCACCCCGGTCGGGTACAATGAGCAGTTCTTC
TRBJ2-7,.,TRBV11-2,.,CASSPLEVHEQYF,TGTGCCAGCAGCCCTCTCGAGGTCCACGAGCAGTACTTC
TRBJ2-3,TRBD1,TRBV5-1,.,CASSLGTGSSTDTQYF,TGCGCCAGCAGCTTGGGGACAGGGTCGAGCACAGATACGCAGTATTTT
TRBJ2-2,.,TRBV5-4,.,CASSLDGGLNTGELFF,TGTGCCAGCAGCTTGGATGGGGGCCTGAACACCGGGGAGCTGTTTTTT
TRBJ2-5,TRBD2,TRBV29-1,few,CSVAQSGTRGTQYF,TGCAGCGTTGCCCAGTCCGGGACTAGAGGGACCCAGTACTTC
TRBJ2-7,.,TRBV2,.,CASSGVYEQYF,TGTGCCAGCAGTGGGGTCTACGAGCAGTACTTC
TRBJ2-4,.,TRBV28,.,CVSSLPGQTKNIQYF,TGTGTCAGCAGTTTACCTGGACAAACCAAAAACATTCAGTACTTC
TRBJ2-7,TRBD2,TRBV7-9,.,CASSPWSGRDYEQYF,TGTGCCAGCAGCCCCTGGAGCGGGAGGGACTACGAGCAGTACTTC
TRBJ2-3,TRBD2,TRBV7-2,few,CASSTAGTSGADTQYF,TGTGCCAGCAGCACGGCCGGGACTAGCGGGGCAGATACGCAGTATTTT
TRBJ2-6,.,TRBV7-2,many,CASSLGRDPRTNVLTF,TGTGCCAGCAGCTTGGGCCGGGACCCCCGGACCAACGTCCTGACTTTC
TRBJ2-1,TRBD1,TRBV9,.,CASSGDRAGYNEQFF,TGTGCCAGCAGCGGGGACAGGGCTGGGTACAATGAGCAGTTCTTC
TRBJ2-7,.,TRBV27,few,CASRPRTGSYEQYF,TGTGCCAGCAGACCTCGGACTGGTTCCTACGAGCAGTACTTC